This T cell receptor beta chain was retrieved from a study of T cell responses to AZD1222 COVID-19 vaccine. The study, taken as a whole, reports: Recipients of AZD1222 seropositive at baseline numbered only six or seven. Among spike-specific TCRs, nearly half reportedly target unmutated variant regions.

Measured with immunoSEQ multiplex PCR; TCRdb has only the in-frame clones, and not every one. The repertoire holds about 140,000 clones, just under 95% seen once, with approximately 5.4% in the top ten. The V gene lost 4 bases and the J gene lost 1 base, with 7 bases spanning the gap. Germline V gene data show CDR1 as MGHRA and CDR2 as YSYEKL. The CDR3 extends over 14 amino acids. Regarding this clone: The antigen is unknown.

The sample consisted of peripheral blood, taken on day 0 of AZD1222 vaccination. The TCR was taken from an adult in good health. The chain joins TRBV4-1 to TRBJ1-4; the D is unclear. This CDR3 reads CASSLSGTNEKLFF. CDR3 sequence (DNA): TGCGCCAGCAGCCTCAGTGGAACTAATGAAAAACTGTTTTTT.